This is a list of T cell receptor beta chains from one sample in a study of cytomegalovirus exposure and HLA in healthy donors. This table comes from immunoSEQ multiplex PCR, and its TCRdb copy is limited to in-frame clones, with some not included. This repertoire shows about 110,000 clones, roughly 84% found once; its top ten account for roughly 5.6%. Sequencing input: PBMCs. Receptor source: a young man in good health and CMV-seropositive. Both conserved end residues are part of each CDR3. A D gene is named only where the DNA matches it firmly. The size field is filled for only some rows; it gives once, few, many or a size class.

clone_size	j_call	v_call	d_call	cdr3_aa	cdr3_nt
once	TRBJ2-5	TRBV6-1	TRBD2	CASSGGLAGGREETQYF	TGTGCCAGCAGTGGAGGACTAGCGGGGGGACGGGAAGAGACCCAGTACTTC
NA	TRBJ1-6	TRBV6-5	TRBD1	CASSSTGIAYNSPLHF	TGTGCCAGCAGTTCGACAGGGATCGCATATAATTCACCCCTCCACTTT
NA	TRBJ1-2	TRBV7-9	TRBD1	CSSSLDRVDGYTF	TGTTCCAGCAGCTTAGACAGGGTGGATGGCTACACCTTC
NA	TRBJ2-6	TRBV6-1	TRBD2	CASSGGGAGANVLTF	TGTGCCAGCAGTGGGGGAGGGGCTGGGGCCAACGTCCTGACTTTC
NA	TRBJ2-5	TRBV4-2	NA	CASSQGRGETQYF	TGTGCCAGCAGCCAAGGTCGAGGGGAGACCCAGTACTTC
NA	TRBJ2-1	TRBV4-1	NA	CASSQDQGRGPSYNEQFF	TGCGCCAGCAGCCAAGATCAGGGCAGGGGACCGTCCTACAATGAGCAGTTCTTC
NA	TRBJ2-7	TRBV19	NA	CASTEDRLSYEQYF	TGTGCCAGTACGGAAGACAGACTGAGTTACGAGCAGTACTTC
NA	TRBJ1-5	TRBV4-1	TRBD1	CATATGVDQPQHF	TGCGCCACAGCGACAGGGGTGGATCAGCCCCAGCATTTT
NA	TRBJ1-4	TRBV2	NA	CASSEEVAANEKLFF	TGTGCCAGCAGTGAGGAGGTGGCCGCTAATGAAAAACTGTTTTTT
NA	TRBJ2-7	TRBV29-1	TRBD1	CSVVTGSYEQYF	TGCAGCGTTGTGACAGGGTCCTACGAGCAGTACTTC
NA	TRBJ1-3	TRBV2	TRBD1	CASGDRGIGNTIYF	TGTGCCAGCGGGGACAGGGGGATTGGAAACACCATATATTTT
NA	TRBJ1-1	TRBV11-2	NA	CASSLDTYRNTEAFF	TGTGCCAGCAGCTTAGATACATACAGGAACACTGAAGCTTTCTTT
NA	TRBJ1-2	TRBV30	NA	CAWSVPGTNNYGYTF	TGTGCCTGGAGTGTCCCCGGGACAAATAACTATGGCTACACCTTC
NA	TRBJ2-5	TRBV14	TRBD2	CASSRGLAGGRGLETQYF	TGTGCCAGCAGCCGTGGACTAGCGGGGGGCCGGGGGTTAGAGACCCAGTACTTC
NA	TRBJ2-1	TRBV5-5	NA	CASSFLGGEQFF	TGTGCCAGCAGCTTTCTCGGGGGTGAGCAGTTCTTC
NA	TRBJ2-1	TRBV30	TRBD1	CAWTRDSYNEQFF	TGTGCCTGGACCCGGGACAGCTACAATGAGCAGTTCTTC
NA	TRBJ1-2	TRBV29-1	NA	CSVPRETYYGYTF	TGCAGCGTTCCGAGGGAGACGTACTATGGCTACACCTTC
NA	TRBJ2-7	TRBV7-2	NA	CASSLGRAYEQYF	TGTGCCAGCAGCTTAGGGCGGGCCTACGAGCAGTACTTC
NA	TRBJ1-6	TRBV19	NA	CASSIFGDSPLHF	TGTGCCAGTAGTATCTTCGGGGATTCACCCCTCCACTTT
NA	TRBJ1-4	TRBV6-6	TRBD1	CASSYGTGNEKLFF	TGTGCCAGCAGTTATGGGACAGGGAATGAAAAACTGTTTTTT
NA	TRBJ2-1	TRBV21-1	NA	CASSSGTGERNEQFF	TGTGCCAGCAGCTCCGGGACAGGGGAGAGGAATGAGCAGTTCTTC
NA	TRBJ1-2	TRBV11-2	TRBD1	CASSPGQGKDYGYTF	TGTGCCAGCAGCCCAGGACAGGGCAAGGACTATGGCTACACCTTC
NA	TRBJ1-3	TRBV19	NA	CASSYTGSGNTIYF	TGTGCCAGTAGCTACACAGGGTCTGGAAACACCATATATTTT
NA	TRBJ2-2	TRBV21-1	NA	CASSMAREGTGELFF	TGTGCCAGCAGCATGGCCAGGGAAGGAACCGGGGAGCTGTTTTTT
NA	TRBJ2-5	TRBV5-1	NA	CASRTGSEQETQYF	TGCGCCAGCAGAACAGGGAGCGAGCAAGAGACCCAGTACTTC
NA	TRBJ2-5	TRBV30	NA	CAGEGGGETQYF	TGTGCCGGAGAAGGGGGAGGGGAGACCCAGTACTTC
NA	TRBJ1-6	TRBV6-1	NA	CASSDRSYSPLHF	TGTGCCAGCAGCGACAGGAGTTATTCACCCCTCCACTTT
few	TRBJ2-4	TRBV5-1	NA	CASSLQWLKNIQYF	TGCGCCAGCAGCTTGCAGTGGCTCAAAAACATTCAGTACTTC
NA	TRBJ1-2	TRBV19	NA	CASSIEGGGYTF	TGTGCCAGTAGTATAGAGGGAGGAGGCTACACCTTC
NA	TRBJ2-7	TRBV25-1	TRBD1	CASSVRDRGRNEQYF	TGTGCCAGCAGTGTACGGGACAGGGGGCGGAATGAGCAGTACTTC
NA	TRBJ2-2	TRBV19	NA	CASSIYRRSGELFF	TGTGCCAGTAGTATCTACAGGCGCTCCGGGGAGCTGTTTTTT
NA	TRBJ2-1	TRBV15	TRBD2	CATSRCCGGGEQFF	TGTGCCACCAGCAGGTGCTGCGGGGGAGGTGAGCAGTTCTTC
NA	TRBJ1-1	TRBV12-5	NA	CASGLVPLSRAEAFF	TGTGCTAGTGGTTTGGTTCCACTGTCCCGGGCTGAAGCTTTCTTT
once	TRBJ1-2	TRBV6-1	NA	CASNLDSRTSYGYTF	TGTGCCAGCAACCTGGACAGCAGAACCTCCTATGGCTACACCTTC
NA	TRBJ2-7	TRBV6-6	TRBD2	CASSYSTGGSYEQYF	TGTGCCAGCAGTTACTCGACGGGAGGTAGCTACGAGCAGTACTTC
NA	TRBJ2-1	TRBV6-1	TRBD2	CASRVSGGPPNEQFF	TGTGCCAGCAGAGTGAGCGGGGGGCCCCCCAATGAGCAGTTCTTC
NA	TRBJ2-7	TRBV11-2	TRBD2	CASSLVGLAGDSYEQYF	TGTGCCAGCAGCTTAGTTGGGCTAGCGGGGGACTCCTACGAGCAGTACTTC
NA	TRBJ1-3	TRBV9	NA	CASSEQGGSGNTIYF	TGTGCCAGCAGCGAACAGGGTGGATCTGGAAACACCATATATTTT
NA	TRBJ2-1	TRBV5-4	NA	CASSPRDPSYNEQFF	TGTGCCAGCAGCCCCCGGGATCCCTCCTACAATGAGCAGTTCTTC
NA	TRBJ1-4	TRBV2	TRBD1	CASSDQGATNEKLFF	TGTGCCAGCAGTGACCAGGGGGCAACTAATGAAAAACTGTTTTTT
once	TRBJ2-7	TRBV27	TRBD2	CASSPTSGPAYEQYF	TGTGCCAGCAGTCCAACTAGCGGGCCCGCCTACGAGCAGTACTTC
NA	TRBJ2-1	TRBV18	TRBD2	CASSPTTGGYNEQFF	TGTGCCAGCTCACCGACTACGGGGGGCTACAATGAGCAGTTCTTC
NA	TRBJ2-2	TRBV4-1	NA	CASSQESPTGELFF	TGCGCCAGCAGCCAAGAGAGCCCCACCGGGGAGCTGTTTTTT
few	TRBJ1-1	TRBV2	TRBD1	CASDRASGTEAFF	TGTGCCAGTGACAGGGCCTCAGGGACTGAAGCTTTCTTT
NA	TRBJ1-5	TRBV27	TRBD1	CASGTDLRPQHF	TGTGCCAGCGGGACAGATCTTCGGCCCCAGCATTTT
NA	TRBJ1-2	TRBV11-3	TRBD1	CASSQSPGQGNGYTF	TGTGCCAGCAGCCAATCGCCGGGACAGGGTAATGGCTACACCTTC
NA	TRBJ2-5	TRBV5-4	TRBD1	CASSGSGTGGETQYF	TGTGCCAGCAGCGGGTCCGGGACAGGGGGGGAGACCCAGTACTTC
NA	TRBJ2-7	TRBV30	TRBD1	CALDRFGEQYF	TGTGCCTTGGACAGGTTCGGCGAGCAGTACTTC
NA	TRBJ1-4	TRBV19	NA	CASSRGRVDEKLFF	TGTGCCAGTAGCAGGGGAAGAGTAGATGAAAAACTGTTTTTT